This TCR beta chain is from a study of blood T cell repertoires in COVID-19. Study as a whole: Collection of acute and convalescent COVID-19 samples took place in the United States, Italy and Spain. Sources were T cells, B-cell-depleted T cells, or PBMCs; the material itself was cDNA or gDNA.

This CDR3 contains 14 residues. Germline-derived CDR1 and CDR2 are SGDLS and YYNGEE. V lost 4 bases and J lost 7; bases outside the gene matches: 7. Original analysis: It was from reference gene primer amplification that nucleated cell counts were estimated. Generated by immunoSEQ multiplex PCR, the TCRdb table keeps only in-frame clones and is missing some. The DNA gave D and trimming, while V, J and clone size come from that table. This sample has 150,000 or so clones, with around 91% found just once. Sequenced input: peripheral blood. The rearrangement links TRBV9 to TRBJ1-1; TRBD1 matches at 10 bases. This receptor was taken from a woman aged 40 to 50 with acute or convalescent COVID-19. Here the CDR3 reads CASSNLGQGIEAFF. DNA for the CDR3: TGTGCCAGCAGCAACCTGGGACAGGGGATTGAAGCTTTCTTT.